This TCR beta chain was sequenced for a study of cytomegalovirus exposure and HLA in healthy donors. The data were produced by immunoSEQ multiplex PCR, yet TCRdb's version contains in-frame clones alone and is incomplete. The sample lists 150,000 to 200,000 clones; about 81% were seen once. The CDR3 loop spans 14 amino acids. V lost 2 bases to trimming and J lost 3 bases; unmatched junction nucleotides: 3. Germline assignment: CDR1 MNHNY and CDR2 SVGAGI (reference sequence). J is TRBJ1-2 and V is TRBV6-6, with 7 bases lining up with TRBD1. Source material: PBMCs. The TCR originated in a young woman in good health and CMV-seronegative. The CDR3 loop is CASSYLTGDYGYTF. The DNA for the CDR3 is TGTGCCAGCAGTTACCTTACAGGGGACTATGGCTACACCTTC.